This T cell receptor beta chain comes out of a study of blood T cell repertoires in COVID-19. The wider study: Researchers got acute and convalescent COVID-19 samples from the United States, Italy and Spain. T cells, B-cell-depleted T cells, or PBMCs provided the cDNA or gDNA that served as material.

Profiled with immunoSEQ multiplex PCR; TCRdb holds only in-frame clones, not every one. The data show roughly 120,000 clones, around 76% seen once. From germline, CDR1 is MNHEY and CDR2 SVGEGT. V shed 4 bases, J shed 5 bases, and the junction held 8 bases outside the gene matches. The CDR3 covers 16 residues. In Seattle, patients joined the study during active infection and were tracked longitudinally. The rearrangement links TRBV6-2 or TRBV6-3 to TRBJ2-1, with TRBD2 matching over 10 bases. This clonotype originated in a man older than 75 with COVID-19, enrolled during active disease. Sample: peripheral blood. CDR3 DNA: TGTGCCAGCAGTTCTGGGCTAGCGGGGGTTAACAATGAGCAGTTCTTC. It translates to CASSSGLAGVNNEQFF.